Shown below are 15 T cell receptor beta chains from a single sample sequenced in a study of cytomegalovirus exposure and HLA in healthy donors. The primer mix had 60 Vbeta and 13 Jbeta primers. Profiled with immunoSEQ multiplex PCR; TCRdb holds only in-frame clones, not every one. In the table there are about 190,000 clones, roughly 80% of which are singletons. The sample was PBMCs. The receptors shown here come from a woman in her 30s in good health and CMV-seropositive.

This clone appeared a few times. The chain couples TRBV2 to TRBJ1-4; possible D gene TRBD1, 5 bases. Germline-derived CDR1 and CDR2 are SNHLY and FYNNEI. The CDR3 covers 10 residues. V was cut by 8 bases and J by 7 bases, with 5 bases left in between. In nucleotides, the CDR3 is TGTGCCAGCCAGGGTGAAAAACTGTTTTTT. Encoded protein: CASQGEKLFF.

This clone was detected only a few times. The chain combines TRBV19 with TRBJ1-4, with 7 positions matching TRBD1. V lost 4 bases to trimming and J lost 10 bases; unmatched junction nucleotides: 6. The CDR3 contains 13 residues. Germline CDR1 is LNHDA and CDR2 is SQIVND (reference sequence). CDR3: CASSTGTAGKLFF. In DNA, the CDR3 is TGTGCCAGTAGTACCGGGACAGCCGGAAAACTGTTTTTT.

This clone is a singleton in its sample. The chain joins TRBV12-5 to TRBJ2-1; D remains ambiguous. The germline V gene encodes CDR1 LGHNT and CDR2 FRNRAP. The CDR3 runs to 14 residues. Trimming shortened V by 1 base and J by 6 bases, and 10 bases separated the two germline ends. The CDR3 here is CASGLGYQANEQFF. The CDR3 nucleotides are TGTGCTAGTGGTTTGGGATATCAAGCCAATGAGCAGTTCTTC.

The J gene is TRBJ2-2, the V gene TRBV4-1, with no clear D. This CDR3 is built from 15 residues. CDR1 and CDR2 (germline): MGHRA, YSYEKL. V lost 0 bases to trimming and J lost 0 bases, with 5 bases between them. The CDR3 spells CASSQDSANTGELFF. CDR3 in DNA: TGCGCCAGCAGCCAAGATTCAGCGAACACCGGGGAGCTGTTTTTT.

This clone turned up a few times. The chain recombines TRBV2 with TRBJ2-7, with TRBD2 as a possible D gene (5 bases). This CDR3 spans 15 amino acids. CDR1 and CDR2 (germline): SNHLY, FYNNEI. Deletions cut 5 bases from V and 0 bases from J, with 14 bases between. The CDR3 here is CASSLSRGPSYEQYF. The CDR3 bases are TGTGCCAGCAGTCTATCCCGGGGTCCCTCCTACGAGCAGTACTTC. Drawing the rest from reference TRBV2 and TRBJ2-7, the complete variable domain is EPEVTQTPSHQVTQMGQEVILRCVPISNHLYFYWYRQILGQKVEFLVSFYNNEISEKSEIFDDQFSVERPDGSNFTLKIRSTKLEDSAMYFCASSLSRGPSYEQYFGPGTRLTVT.

The chain combines TRBV6-5 with TRBJ2-6, with D uncertain. This CDR3 spans 12 amino acids. The V and J ends lost 10 bases and 4 bases respectively, with 8 bases between them. Germline V gene data show CDR1 as MNHEY and CDR2 as SVGAGI. This CDR3 is CATLSGANVLTF. DNA for the CDR3: TGTGCCACCCTGTCCGGGGCCAACGTCCTGACTTTC.

In this sample, this clone turned up once. The J gene is TRBJ2-1, the V gene TRBV6-1; perhaps TRBD1 as D (6 bases). The CDR3 is 14 amino acids. Trimming removed 5 bases from V and 2 bases from J, with 10 bases in between. The germline gives CDR1 MNHNS, CDR2 SASEGT. The CDR3 DNA sequence: TGTGCCAGCAGTTCTACAGGGACCTACAATGAGCAGTTCTTC. It specifies CASSSTGTYNEQFF.

The V call is TRBV27, the J call TRBJ2-2; 7 bases map to TRBD1. Per the germline V gene, CDR1 is MNHEY and CDR2 is SMNVEV (reference sequence). Losses at the gene ends were 6 bases for V and 5 bases for J; bases not matched to a gene: 3. This CDR3 is built from 13 residues. For the CDR3, the DNA is TGTGCCAGCAGGAGACAGGGTACCGGGGAGCTGTTTTTT. The encoded protein is CASRRQGTGELFF.

By frequency in the sample, this clone is medium-sized. The chain employs TRBV9 and TRBJ2-5; a weak D match, TRBD2 (5 bases). The CDR3 is 15 amino acids. Germline V lookup: CDR1 SGDLS, CDR2 YYNGEE. V lost 0 bases to trimming and J lost 3 bases, with 12 bases between them. CDR3: CASSVASGIKETQYF. The CDR3 DNA sequence: TGTGCCAGCAGCGTAGCCTCGGGGATCAAAGAGACCCAGTACTTC.

The V call is TRBV11-3, the J call TRBJ2-1, with 10 positions matching TRBD2. The V and J ends lost 4 bases and 6 bases, in that order; junction bases with no gene match: 3. This CDR3 has 14 amino acids. The germline V gene encodes CDR1 SGHNT and CDR2 YENEEA. CDR3 in amino acids: CASSSWTSGNEQFF. CDR3 sequence (DNA): TGTGCCAGCAGCTCCTGGACTAGCGGCAATGAGCAGTTCTTC.

V gene TRBV5-4 combines with J gene TRBJ2-7, with D possibly TRBD2 on 5 matching bases. The CDR3 runs to 13 residues. The V gene's germline CDR1 is SGHNT and CDR2 YYREEE (reference sequence). Trimming shortened V by 5 bases and J by 1 base, and 10 bases separated the two germline ends. DNA of the CDR3: TGTGCCAGCAGTCGAACGGGGTCCTACGAGCAGTACTTC. It yields the protein CASSRTGSYEQYF. Full variable domain (remainder filled in from reference TRBV5-4 and TRBJ2-7): ETGVTQSPTHLIKTRGQQVTLRCSSQSGHNTVSWYQQALGQGPQFIFQYYREEENGRGNFPPRFSGLQFPNYSSELNVNALELDDSALYLCASSRTGSYEQYFGPGTRLTVT.

This clone turned up a few times. The CDR3 sequence: CASSSTENEQFF. The CDR3 DNA reads as TGTGCCAGCAGCTCCACAGAGAATGAGCAGTTCTTC. The V and J genes are TRBV5-4 and TRBJ2-1; the D is unclear. Germline-derived CDR1 and CDR2 are SGHNT and YYREEE (reference sequence). CDR3 size: 12 residues. V shed 3 bases and J shed 7 bases, with 8 bases lying between them.

The V and J genes are TRBV29-1 and TRBJ1-1; possibly TRBD1 for D (6 bases). In germline, CDR1 is SQVTM, CDR2 ANQGSEA. The CDR3 has 18 residues. V gave up 2 bases and J gave up 4 bases, with 26 bases separating them. The CDR3: CSVEFMDRKRVGGTEAFF. The CDR3 bases are TGCAGCGTTGAATTTATGGACAGAAAAAGGGTTGGTGGCACTGAAGCTTTCTTT. Drawing the rest from reference TRBV29-1 and TRBJ1-1, the complete variable domain is SAVISQKPSRDICQRGTSLTIQCQVDSQVTMMFWYRQQPGQSLTLIATANQGSEATYESGFVIDKFPISRPNLTFSTLTVSNMSPEDSSIYLCSVEFMDRKRVGGTEAFFGQGTRLTVV.

This sequence joins TRBV2 and TRBJ2-7; possible D gene TRBD1, 6 bases. Germline V gives CDR1 SNHLY, CDR2 FYNNEI. This CDR3 region has 16 residues. Trimming removed 1 base at V and 1 base at J, with 14 bases between. Here the CDR3 reads CASSEGVTGRSYEQYF. The DNA for the CDR3 is TGTGCCAGCAGTGAAGGGGTTACAGGGAGATCCTACGAGCAGTACTTC.

The chain has TRBV7-9 and TRBJ2-7, with TRBD1 matching 7 bases. This CDR3 region has 15 residues. CDR1 and CDR2 from the germline V gene are SEHNR and FQNEAQ (reference sequence). Trimming removed 1 base from V and 2 bases from J; junction bases left unmatched: 5. The CDR3 sequence: CASSLEGTATYEQYF. CDR3 nucleotide sequence: TGTGCCAGCAGCTTAGAAGGGACAGCAACCTACGAGCAGTACTTC.